One sample yielded the 20 T cell receptor beta chains listed below, sequenced in a study of CD8 T cells in ankylosing spondylitis. Each CDR3 protein is one row after TCRdb ran MiXCR on the 5' RACE reads. The table records around 120,000 distinct CDR3 sequences, 12% to 15% of them present only once. The source material was blood, either unsorted or a sorted T cell fraction (not recorded which). The receptors here all came from a female donor with ankylosing spondylitis or in good health (not recorded which).

The CDR3 DNA follows: TGTGCCAGCAGCTCATCGACTAGCGGGGGGTACTACAATGAGCAGTTCTTC. Protein sequence: CASSSSTSGGYYNEQFF. The J gene is TRBJ2-1, the V gene TRBV7-9, with 13 bases lining up with TRBD2. V lost 4 bases and J lost 3; bases outside the gene matches: 6. The CDR3 runs 17 residues. The V gene's germline CDR1 is SEHNR and CDR2 FQNEAQ (reference sequence).

This clonotype was observed many times. This chain joins TRBV7-8 and TRBJ1-6; D gene ambiguous. V dropped 0 bases and J dropped 0 bases, with 6 bases sitting between them. Germline V gene sequence: CDR1 SGHVS, CDR2 FQNEAQ. CDR3 length: 16 residues. The CDR3 reads CASSLAPSSYNSPLHF. CDR3 in DNA: TGTGCCAGCAGCTTAGCGCCCAGCTCCTATAATTCACCCCTCCACTTT.

This clonotype was counted ten times or more. The V call is TRBV29-1, the J call TRBJ2-1, with 8 nucleotides matching TRBD2. CDR3 size: 15 residues. V lost 0 bases to trimming and J lost 5 bases; unmatched junction nucleotides: 6. CDR1 and CDR2 (germline): SQVTM, ANQGSEA. The CDR3 region has the DNA TGCAGCGTTGAAGAATTGGGGACTAGTAACAATGAGCAGTTCTTC. Amino acid sequence: CSVEELGTSNNEQFF.

In its sample, this clonotype was seen many times. The chain joins TRBV15 to TRBJ2-5, with D perhaps given as TRBD1 or TRBD2 (6 bases each). From germline, CDR1 is LNHNV and CDR2 YYDKDF (reference sequence). There are 14 residues in the CDR3. The ends were cut back, 5 bases at V and 3 bases at J, with 13 bases in the middle. The CDR3 bases are TGTGCCACCAGCCCCGGGGGCAGGGAAGAGACCCAGTACTTC. Amino acid sequence: CATSPGGREETQYF.

At least ten counts were recorded for this clonotype. The V gene is TRBV29-1, the J gene TRBJ2-5, with a possible D match to TRBD1 (6 bases). The V and J ends lost 3 bases and 5 bases respectively, with 13 bases between them. Germline V gene lookup returns CDR1 SQVTM and CDR2 ANQGSEA. The CDR3 has 13 amino acids. CDR3 region: CSVDRGARETQYF. The CDR3 DNA reads as TGCAGCGTTGACAGGGGCGCTCGGGAGACCCAGTACTTC.

This clonotype was observed many times. This chain uses TRBV12-3 or TRBV12-4 with TRBJ1-1; the D is unclear. This CDR3 is built from 12 residues. Trimming removed 6 bases from V and 3 bases from J, with 8 bases in between. CDR3 residues: CASSPLHTEAFF. CDR3 nucleotide sequence: TGTGCCAGCAGCCCCCTACACACTGAAGCTTTCTTT.

The sample holds many counts of this clonotype. V usage is TRBV12-3 or TRBV12-4 and J usage is TRBJ1-5; 8 bases line up with TRBD1. CDR3 length: 16 amino acids. V lost 6 bases to trimming and J lost 0 bases; unmatched junction nucleotides: 7. Written as DNA, the CDR3 is TGTGCCAGCAGCACCGGGACAGGTAATAGCAATCAGCCCCAGCATTTT. Its protein is CASSTGTGNSNQPQHF.

This chain connects TRBV5-1 to TRBJ2-1; a possible D gene is TRBD2 (5 bases). This CDR3 is built from 15 residues. V was cut by 0 bases and J by 4 bases, with 11 bases left in between. Germline loops: CDR1 SGHRS, CDR2 YFSETQ. The CDR3 protein is CASSLAAGPYNEQFF. The CDR3 nucleotides are TGCGCCAGCAGCTTGGCGGCGGGCCCTTACAATGAGCAGTTCTTC.

Ten or more counts support this clonotype. J is TRBJ2-2 and V is TRBV3-1, with unresolved D. Deletions cut 6 bases from V and 3 bases from J, with 8 bases between. Germline V gene lookup returns CDR1 LGHDT and CDR2 YNNKEL (reference sequence). CDR3 length equals 13 residues. Here the CDR3 DNA reads TGTGCCAGCAGTCACATGGACACCGGGGAGCTGTTTTTT. Encoded protein: CASSHMDTGELFF.

The chain combines TRBV7-3 with TRBJ2-1; TRBD2 agrees at 7 bases. V shed 2 bases and J 8 bases; nucleotides not matched to a gene: 6. Looked up from germline, CDR1 is SGHTA and CDR2 is FQGTGA. This CDR3 region has 14 residues. Here the CDR3 reads CASSLGGGTHEQFF. In nucleotides, the CDR3 is TGTGCCAGCAGCTTAGGGGGGGGAACACATGAGCAGTTCTTC.

The chain links TRBV6-5 to TRBJ2-7; 11 bases match TRBD1. The CDR3 consists of 15 residues. The J segment lost 6 bases and the V segment lost 0 bases, leaving 4 bases of the junction unmatched. Germline V gene lookup returns CDR1 MNHEY and CDR2 SVGAGI. The CDR3 reads CASSYSGQGGGEQYF. In DNA, the CDR3 is TGTGCCAGCAGTTACTCGGGACAGGGGGGCGGCGAGCAGTACTTC.

V usage is TRBV20-1 and J usage is TRBJ2-7; D is ambiguous. In germline, CDR1 is DFQATT, CDR2 SNEGSKA (reference sequence). V lost 3 bases, J lost 7 bases, and 19 bases lay in between. This CDR3 has 14 residues. Here the CDR3 reads CSARRLGSWDEQYF. The CDR3 DNA reads TGCAGTGCTAGGAGGTTGGGGTCATGGGATGAGCAGTACTTC.

This clonotype was recorded at least ten times. DNA of the CDR3: TGTGCCATCAGTGAGGGGGGCTACGAGCAGTACTTC. It translates to CAISEGGYEQYF. This chain joins TRBV10-3 and TRBJ2-7, with D possibly being TRBD1 or TRBD2 (5 bases each). CDR3 length: 12 residues. The germline gives CDR1 ENHRY, CDR2 SYGVKD. The V gene lost 2 bases and the J gene lost 3 bases, with 5 bases spanning the gap.

There are many counts of this clonotype. The chain is built from TRBV5-1 and TRBJ2-2; 9 bases are shared with TRBD2. Losses at the gene ends were 5 bases for V and 0 bases for J; bases not matched to a gene: 5. In germline, CDR1 is SGHRS, CDR2 YFSETQ. The CDR3 is 16 amino acids. CDR3 sequence reads: CASSFQRGANTGELFF. DNA of the CDR3: TGCGCCAGCAGTTTTCAGCGGGGGGCGAACACCGGGGAGCTGTTTTTT.

This clonotype was seen many times. This chain connects TRBV5-1 to TRBJ2-1; D is uncertain. Germline CDR1 reads SGHRS; CDR2 reads YFSETQ. V lost 4 bases and J 7 bases, leaving 6 bases between the germline ends. The CDR3 runs 11 residues. The CDR3 DNA sequence: TGCGCCAGCAGCCTAGGGAATGAGCAGTTCTTC. This translates into CASSLGNEQFF.

This clonotype came up many times. The chain employs TRBV9 and TRBJ2-3; D is ambiguous. The germline V and J ends were trimmed by 7 bases and 7 bases, with 7 bases remaining between them. The CDR3 is 10 residues long. Per germline, CDR1 SGDLS and CDR2 YYNGEE. The CDR3 is CASPPNTQYF. The CDR3 DNA reads as TGTGCCAGCCCCCCTAATACGCAGTATTTT. Together with reference TRBV9 and TRBJ2-3, the CDR3 gives the full variable domain: DSGVTQTPKHLITATGQRVTLRCSPRSGDLSVYWYQQSLDQGLQFLIQYYNGEERAKGNILERFSAQQFPDLHSELNLSSLELGDSALYFCASPPNTQYFGPGTRLTVL.

This clonotype was detected only a few times. The V and J genes are TRBV5-1 and TRBJ2-2; D not resolved. V was trimmed by 1 base and J by 5 bases, leaving 12 bases between them. Germline V gene lookup returns CDR1 SGHRS and CDR2 YFSETQ. The CDR3 totals 15 residues. This chain's CDR3 is CASSLWQFGTGELFF. CDR3 coding DNA: TGCGCCAGCAGCTTGTGGCAGTTTGGAACCGGGGAGCTGTTTTTT.

This clonotype was detected ten times or more. J is TRBJ2-5 and V is TRBV29-1; a possible D gene is TRBD2 (6 bases). Germline loops: CDR1 SQVTM, CDR2 ANQGSEA. Trimming cost V 8 bases and J 5 bases, with 15 bases left between them. The CDR3 contains 12 residues. The CDR3 nucleotides read TGCAGCACCCGGGGCCGGGGGGAGACCCAGTACTTC. This gives the protein CSTRGRGETQYF.

This clonotype has a count of ten or more. The chain carries TRBV7-8 and TRBJ1-5; D gene ambiguous. From germline, CDR1 is SGHVS and CDR2 FQNEAQ. This CDR3 spans 14 amino acids. The germline V and J ends were trimmed by 2 bases and 4 bases, with 9 bases remaining between them. CDR3 sequence (DNA): TGTGCCAGCAGCTTACAATGGGGTAATCAGCCCCAGCATTTT. It yields the protein CASSLQWGNQPQHF.

This clonotype was seen repeatedly, ten times or more. The chain is built from TRBV12-3 or TRBV12-4 and TRBJ2-4; tentative D call: TRBD2 (5 bases). The CDR3 loop spans 11 amino acids. The germline V and J ends were trimmed by 4 bases and 10 bases, with 8 bases remaining between them. The CDR3 spells CASSSRTIQYF. The CDR3 DNA reads TGTGCCAGCAGTTCTAGGACTATTCAGTACTTC.